What follows describes a single T cell receptor (beta chain). This clonotype was counted at least ten times. Its antigen is still unknown. The sample holds no much larger clone one base away, and base qualities are not on file. cDNA synthesis used template-switch 5'RACE with a primer carrying a 10-nucleotide random unique molecular identifier tagging each TCR transcript. Every sequencing run covered 15-18 subjects and yielded more than 160 million TCR-beta sequences. Total RNA was extracted with the RNeasy kit. Using the KAPA Real-time Library Amplification kit, TCR-beta VDJ regions were amplified with primers for the TCR constant region and the 5'RACE anchor. A first PCR added sample indexes and Illumina adaptors, and a second PCR then raised library yield. After purification with Ampure beads, the TCR product of roughly 650 bp was size-selected on a 2% E-gel SizeSelection system. Library quality was checked on a Bioanalyzer, concentration was measured with Qubit, and libraries were quantified with the Kapa Library Quantification kit before pooling. Libraries were sequenced paired-end 2 x 150 bp on an Illumina HiSeq 2500. To increase sequence diversity, roughly 24-32% phiX was spiked into each library pool. On the authors' methods: The quality-filtered reads were processed with the UMI-based MiGEC pipeline, whose error correction step removed more than 75% of the raw TCR sequences. IMGT germline references were used for aligning VDJ genes, and each clonotype was defined as a unique CDR3 amino acid sequence together with its V-J genes. Clonal expansion, Shannon diversity and CDR3 relatedness (CalcPairwiseDistances, ClusterSamples) were evaluated with VDJtools, and phylogenetic trees were built with CLCbio workbench. Clones with at least 8 unique UMIs were defined as expanded, with this threshold being based on coefficient-of-variation modelling across technical triplicates. Through fastp at Q25 and MiXCR, TCRdb rebuilt clones from the public reads, retaining in-frame beta chains. Each entry merges the rows of one CDR3 protein and shows their most common DNA and genes. What appears here as the V and J calls and clone size reflects TCRdb's work, not the paper's. The sample yields about 33,000 distinct CDR3 sequences; 10% to 15% were counted once. The ten largest clones take up about 2.5% of the sample.

The entry originates in a study of neurological immune-mediated disorders (dated by TCRdb to 2018 to 2020). Notes on the research overall: Peripheral blood TCR-beta repertoires from HTLV-I-associated myelopathy (HAM/TSP) patients, multiple sclerosis patients and healthy controls were compared by UMI-based sequencing. The cohort included roughly 71 subjects: about 15 with HAM/TSP, around 34 with multiple sclerosis, and about 20 healthy controls. Alongside PBMC samples, the set of fewer than 110 TCR-beta libraries contained longitudinal samples, technical triplicates, and paired CD4+ and CD8+ T-cell subsets that had been sorted. Each longitudinal HAM/TSP and healthy donor was sampled at 3 time-points spaced at about 3-40 month intervals.

General findings and caveats noted by the study authors: The highest TCR clonal expansion was observed in HAM/TSP patients, whereas the lowest was observed in MS patients, even when compared with healthy controls. No identical CDR3 amino acid sequences were shared among expanded clones across subjects, suggesting private TCR-beta repertoires in all groups.

The time point label corresponds to: longitudinal time-point 2. The healthy controls were volunteers from a blood bank in Maryland, USA. For unsorted PBMC libraries, 2 million PBMCs were used after storage in RNAlater at -80 degrees C until RNA extraction. Peripheral blood was subjected to Ficoll-Hypaque density gradient centrifugation to isolate PBMCs, which were then cryopreserved in liquid nitrogen. This sequence originates from a woman in her forties in good health. The sample consisted of PBMCs.

Here is the DNA: TGTGCCAGCAGTCAGACTACCGGGACAGGAAGGGAGCAGTACTTC. Its protein is CASSQTTGTGREQYF. The chain uses TRBV3-1 and TRBJ2-7; 8 of the junction bases match TRBD1. For this chain, trimming is 6 bases at the V end and 7 bases at the J end, and the number of junction bases without a gene match is 14. The CDR3 sequence holds 15 residues, the cysteine and phenylalanine included. The sequence is cut down to CDR3 DNA, 45 bases in frame from base 1. The germline V gene (reference sequence) sets CDR1 to LGHDT and CDR2 to YNNKEL.